The clone carrying this T cell receptor (beta chain) was counted only a few times. These data belong to a study of metastatic and nonmetastatic thyroid tumors. Via MiXCR, TCRdb re-called the PCR reads. The repertoire holds several thousand clones, with around a fifth as singletons. J lost 7 bases, V lost 4 bases, and 8 bases had no gene match. The CDR3 is made up of 14 amino acids. Germline CDR1 SGHTA, CDR2 FQGNSA. Thyroid surgery took place with no prior treatment in any patient. This clonotype originated in a male donor with papillary thyroid cancer or a benign thyroid nodule (not recorded which). Some clones in this sample may be carry-over from other donors' samples. Sequencing was carried out using adjacent normal tissue. The chain employs TRBV7-2 and TRBJ1-1, with 8 bases matching TRBD1. CDR3 DNA sequence: TGTGCCAGCAGCTCCGGACAGGGTAGGGATGAAGCTTTCTTT. Translated, it gives CASSSGQGRDEAFF.